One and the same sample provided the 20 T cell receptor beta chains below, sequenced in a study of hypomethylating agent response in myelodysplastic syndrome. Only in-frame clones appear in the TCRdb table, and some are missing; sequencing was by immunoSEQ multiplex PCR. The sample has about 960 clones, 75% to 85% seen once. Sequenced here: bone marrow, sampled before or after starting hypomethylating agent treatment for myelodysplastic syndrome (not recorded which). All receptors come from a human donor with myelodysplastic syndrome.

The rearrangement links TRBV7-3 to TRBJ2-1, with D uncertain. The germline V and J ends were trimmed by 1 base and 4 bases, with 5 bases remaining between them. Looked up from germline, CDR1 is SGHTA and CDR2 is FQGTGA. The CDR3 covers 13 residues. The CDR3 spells CASSLNSYNEQFF. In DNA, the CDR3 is TGTGCCAGCAGCTTAAACTCTTACAATGAGCAGTTCTTC.

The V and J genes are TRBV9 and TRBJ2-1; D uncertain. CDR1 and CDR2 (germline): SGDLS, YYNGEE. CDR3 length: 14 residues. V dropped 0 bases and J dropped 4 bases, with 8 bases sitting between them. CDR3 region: CASSVGLGYNEQFF. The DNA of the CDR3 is TGTGCCAGCAGCGTAGGGTTGGGGTACAATGAGCAGTTCTTC.

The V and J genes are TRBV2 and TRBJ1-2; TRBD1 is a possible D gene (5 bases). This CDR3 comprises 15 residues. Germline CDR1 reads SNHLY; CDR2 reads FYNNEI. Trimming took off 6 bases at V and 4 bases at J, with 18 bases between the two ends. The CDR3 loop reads CASRGEGFSFYGYTF. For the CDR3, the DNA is TGTGCCAGCAGGGGGGAGGGCTTCTCCTTCTATGGCTACACCTTC. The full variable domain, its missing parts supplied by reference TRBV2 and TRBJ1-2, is EPEVTQTPSHQVTQMGQEVILRCVPISNHLYFYWYRQILGQKVEFLVSFYNNEISEKSEIFDDQFSVERPDGSNFTLKIRSTKLEDSAMYFCASRGEGFSFYGYTFGSGTRLTVV.

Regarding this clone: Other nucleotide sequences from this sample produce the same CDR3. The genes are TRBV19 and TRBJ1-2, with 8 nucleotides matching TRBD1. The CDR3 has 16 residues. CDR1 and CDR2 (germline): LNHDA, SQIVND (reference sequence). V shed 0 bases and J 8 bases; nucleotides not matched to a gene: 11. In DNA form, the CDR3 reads TGTGCCAGTAGTATAGAACGACCGGACAGGGCCTACGGCTACACCTTC. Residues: CASSIERPDRAYGYTF.

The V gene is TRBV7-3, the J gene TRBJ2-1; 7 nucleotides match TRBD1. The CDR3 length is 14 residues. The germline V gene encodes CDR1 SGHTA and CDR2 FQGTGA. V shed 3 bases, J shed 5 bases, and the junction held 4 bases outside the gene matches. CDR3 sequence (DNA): TGTGCCAGCAGCTTGGGACAGCAGAACAATGAGCAGTTCTTC. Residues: CASSLGQQNNEQFF.

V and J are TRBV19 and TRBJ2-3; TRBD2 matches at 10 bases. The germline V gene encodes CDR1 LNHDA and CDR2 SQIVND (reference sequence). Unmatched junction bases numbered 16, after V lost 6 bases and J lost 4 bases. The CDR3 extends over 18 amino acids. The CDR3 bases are TGTGCCAGTAGCCCCTTCGCCGCTAGCGGGGGAGGACCAGATACGCAGTATTTT. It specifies CASSPFAASGGGPDTQYF.

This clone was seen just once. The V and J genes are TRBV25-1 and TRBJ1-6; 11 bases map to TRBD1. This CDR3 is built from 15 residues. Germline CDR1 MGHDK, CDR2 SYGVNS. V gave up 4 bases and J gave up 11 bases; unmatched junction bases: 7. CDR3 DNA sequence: TGTGCCAGCAGTGCAGCGGGACAGGGGGGTACACCCCTCCACTTT. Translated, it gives CASSAAGQGGTPLHF.

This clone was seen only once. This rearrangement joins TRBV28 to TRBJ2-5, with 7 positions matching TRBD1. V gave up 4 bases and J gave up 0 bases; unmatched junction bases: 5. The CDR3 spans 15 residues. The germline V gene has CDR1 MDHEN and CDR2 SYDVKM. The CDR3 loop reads CASSYRGQYQETQYF. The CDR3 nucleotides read TGTGCCAGCAGTTACCGGGGACAGTACCAAGAGACCCAGTACTTC.

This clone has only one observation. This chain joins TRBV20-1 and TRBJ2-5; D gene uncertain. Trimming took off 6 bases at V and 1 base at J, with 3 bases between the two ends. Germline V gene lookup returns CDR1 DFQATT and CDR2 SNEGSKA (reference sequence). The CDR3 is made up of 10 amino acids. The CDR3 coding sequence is TGCAGTGCCACCCAAGAGACCCAGTACTTC. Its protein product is CSATQETQYF.

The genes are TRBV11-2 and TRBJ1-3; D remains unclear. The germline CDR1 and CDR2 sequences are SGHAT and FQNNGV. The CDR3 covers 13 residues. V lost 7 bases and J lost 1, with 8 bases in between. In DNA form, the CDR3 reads TGTGCCAGCACCCTGGGGTCTGGAAACACCATATATTTT. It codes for CASTLGSGNTIYF.

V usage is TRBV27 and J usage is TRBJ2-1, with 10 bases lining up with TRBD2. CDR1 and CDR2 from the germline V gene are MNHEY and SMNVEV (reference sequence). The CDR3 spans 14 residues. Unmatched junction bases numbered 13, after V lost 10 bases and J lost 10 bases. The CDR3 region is CATRPSGRVVEQFF. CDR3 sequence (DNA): TGTGCCACCCGACCTAGCGGGAGAGTGGTGGAGCAGTTCTTC.

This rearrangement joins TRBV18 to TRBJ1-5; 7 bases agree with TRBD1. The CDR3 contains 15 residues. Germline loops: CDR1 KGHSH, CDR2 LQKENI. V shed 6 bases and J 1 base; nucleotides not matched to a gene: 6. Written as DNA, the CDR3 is TGTGCCAGCTCCTCACAGGGGTGGAGCAATCAGCCCCAGCATTTT. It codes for CASSSQGWSNQPQHF.

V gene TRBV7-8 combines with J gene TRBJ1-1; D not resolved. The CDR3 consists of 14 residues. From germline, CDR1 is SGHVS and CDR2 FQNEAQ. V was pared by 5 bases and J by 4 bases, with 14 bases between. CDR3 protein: CASSLKDGRTEAFF. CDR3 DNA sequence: TGTGCCAGCAGCCTCAAAGACGGACGCACTGAAGCTTTCTTT.

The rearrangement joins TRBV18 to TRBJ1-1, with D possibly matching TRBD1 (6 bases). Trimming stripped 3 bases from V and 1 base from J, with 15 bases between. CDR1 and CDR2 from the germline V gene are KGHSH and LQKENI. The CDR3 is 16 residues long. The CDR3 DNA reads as TGTGCCAGCTCACCTCGCGGCAGGGGATCGAACACTGAAGCTTTCTTT. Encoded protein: CASSPRGRGSNTEAFF.

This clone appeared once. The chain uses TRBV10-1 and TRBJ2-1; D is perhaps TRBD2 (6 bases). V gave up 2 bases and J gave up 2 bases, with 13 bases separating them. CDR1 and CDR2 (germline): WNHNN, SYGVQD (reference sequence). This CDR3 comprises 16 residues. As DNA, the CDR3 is TGCGCCAGCAGTGAGAATGGTTGCGGGACCTACAATGAGCAGTTCTTC. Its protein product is CASSENGCGTYNEQFF.

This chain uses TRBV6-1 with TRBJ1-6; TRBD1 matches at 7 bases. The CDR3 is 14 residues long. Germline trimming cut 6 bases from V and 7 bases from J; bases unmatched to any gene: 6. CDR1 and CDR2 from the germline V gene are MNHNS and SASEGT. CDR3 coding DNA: TGTGCCAGCAGCGCACAGGGGAGGAATTCACCCCTCCACTTT. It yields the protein CASSAQGRNSPLHF.

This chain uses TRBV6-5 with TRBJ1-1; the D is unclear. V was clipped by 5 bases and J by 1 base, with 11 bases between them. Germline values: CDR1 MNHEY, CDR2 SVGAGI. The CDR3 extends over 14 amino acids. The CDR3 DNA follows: TGTGCCAGCAGTCCTCGGACGGGGAACACTGAAGCTTTCTTT. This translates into CASSPRTGNTEAFF.

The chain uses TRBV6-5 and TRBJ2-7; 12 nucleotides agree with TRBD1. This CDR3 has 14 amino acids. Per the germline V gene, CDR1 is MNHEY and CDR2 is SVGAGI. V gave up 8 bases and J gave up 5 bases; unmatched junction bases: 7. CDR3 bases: TGTGCCAGCGCGCCGGGACAGGGGGCCCACGAGCAGTACTTC. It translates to CASAPGQGAHEQYF.

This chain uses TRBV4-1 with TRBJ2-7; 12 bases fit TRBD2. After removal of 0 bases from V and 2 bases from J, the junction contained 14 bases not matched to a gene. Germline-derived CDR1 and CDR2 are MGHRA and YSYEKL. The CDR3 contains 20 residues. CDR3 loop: CASSQDPSGPSGGAAYEQYF. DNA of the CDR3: TGCGCCAGCAGCCAAGACCCCAGTGGGCCTAGCGGGGGGGCGGCCTACGAGCAGTACTTC.

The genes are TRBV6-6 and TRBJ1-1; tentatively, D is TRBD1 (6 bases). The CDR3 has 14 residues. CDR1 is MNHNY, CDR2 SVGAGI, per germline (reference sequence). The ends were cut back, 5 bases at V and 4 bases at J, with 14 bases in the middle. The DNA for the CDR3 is TGTGCCAGCAGTGTACAGGGTGGGGGCACTGAAGCTTTCTTT. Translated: CASSVQGGGTEAFF.